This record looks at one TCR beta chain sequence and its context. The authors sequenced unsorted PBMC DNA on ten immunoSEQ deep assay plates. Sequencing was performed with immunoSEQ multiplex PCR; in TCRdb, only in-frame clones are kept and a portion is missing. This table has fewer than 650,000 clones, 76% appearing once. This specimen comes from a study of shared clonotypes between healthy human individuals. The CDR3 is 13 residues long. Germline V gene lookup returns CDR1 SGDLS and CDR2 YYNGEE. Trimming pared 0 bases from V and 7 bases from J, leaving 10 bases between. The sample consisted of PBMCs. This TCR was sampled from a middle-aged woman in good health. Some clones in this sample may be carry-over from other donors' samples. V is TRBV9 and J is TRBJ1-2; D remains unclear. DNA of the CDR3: TGTGCCAGCAGCGTAGAGGCAGTGGGTGGCTACACCTTC. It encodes CASSVEAVGGYTF.